Listed below are T cell receptor beta chains from one sample, sequenced in a study of shared T cell receptors in the human thymus. Sequencing used immunoSEQ multiplex PCR; TCRdb keeps in-frame clones, though not all of them. This sample carries around 67,000 clones, nearly 95% of them seen once, and the ten largest clones take less than 0.04%. The specimen was thymocytes. These receptors all come from a human donor. The CDR3 runs from the conserved cysteine through the conserved F or W. The D gene is left open where the match is weak. Some rows have no size entry. The others give once, few or many, or a class for an expanded clone.

D: TRBD1
V: TRBV19
size: -
J: TRBJ2-4
CDR3: CASSWTGGKLAKNIQYF
DNA: TGTGCCAGTAGTTGGACAGGGGGCAAATTGGCCAAAAACATTCAGTACTTC

D: -
V: TRBV11-3
size: -
J: TRBJ2-3
CDR3: CASSLVPRLAWDTQYF
DNA: TGTGCCAGCAGCTTAGTCCCCCGGCTAGCTTGGGATACGCAGTATTTT

D: -
V: TRBV4-1
size: -
J: TRBJ1-5
CDR3: CASSQDGRGSHQPQHF
DNA: TGCGCCAGCAGCCAAGATGGCCGGGGTAGTCATCAGCCCCAGCATTTT

D: TRBD2
V: TRBV12-5
size: -
J: TRBJ2-3
CDR3: CASGLVTNPSGGARSDTQYF
DNA: TGTGCTAGTGGTTTGGTAACTAACCCTAGCGGGGGGGCAAGATCTGATACGCAGTATTTT

D: TRBD1
V: TRBV7-8
size: -
J: TRBJ2-4
CDR3: CASSLFDRAMENIQYF
DNA: TGTGCCAGCAGCTTATTCGACAGGGCAATGGAAAACATTCAGTACTTC

D: -
V: TRBV4-1
size: once
J: TRBJ2-1
CDR3: CASSYNLDRSSHNEQFF
DNA: TGCGCCAGCAGTTACAACCTAGACAGAAGTTCCCACAATGAGCAGTTCTTC

D: -
V: TRBV4-3
size: -
J: TRBJ1-2
CDR3: CASSHTGARLGYTF
DNA: TGCGCCAGCAGCCATACGGGGGCGAGACTTGGCTACACCTTC

D: -
V: TRBV19
size: -
J: TRBJ1-2
CDR3: CASNNRANGYTF
DNA: TGTGCCAGTAATAACAGGGCCAATGGCTACACCTTC

D: TRBD2
V: TRBV10-3
size: -
J: TRBJ2-1
CDR3: CAISDPLAGGLYEQFF
DNA: TGTGCCATCAGTGACCCTCTAGCGGGGGGGCTTTATGAGCAGTTCTTC

D: -
V: TRBV11-2
size: -
J: TRBJ1-4
CDR3: CASSSVVLTGSNEKLFF
DNA: TGTGCCAGCAGCTCTGTGGTACTCACAGGGTCTAATGAAAAACTGTTTTTT